This passage covers 8 T cell receptor beta chains from one sample sequenced in a study of blood T cell repertoires in COVID-19. Measured with immunoSEQ multiplex PCR; TCRdb has only the in-frame clones, and not every one. This repertoire shows roughly 250,000 clones, approximately 86% found once; its top ten account for 0.87%. Sequenced input: peripheral blood. The receptors originated from a human donor with COVID-19, enrolled during active disease. The donor label of this sample is uncertain.

This clone has only one observation. The chain couples TRBV28 to TRBJ2-2, with TRBD2 matching 10 bases. This CDR3 spans 15 amino acids. CDR1 and CDR2 (germline): MDHEN, SYDVKM. V lost 3 bases, J lost 5 bases, and 3 bases stayed unmatched. DNA for the CDR3: TGTGCCAGCAGTTTGGAACTAGCGGGGACCGGGGAGCTGTTTTTT. Protein sequence: CASSLELAGTGELFF.

This rearrangement joins TRBV2 to TRBJ2-1; 11 bases are shared with TRBD2. This CDR3 is 15 amino acids long. The trim removed 5 bases at V and 4 bases at J, leaving 4 bases unmatched. Germline CDR1 and CDR2: SNHLY and FYNNEI. The CDR3 is CASSRLAGSYNEQFF. The CDR3 DNA sequence: TGTGCCAGCAGTAGACTAGCGGGAAGTTACAATGAGCAGTTCTTC. Drawing the rest from reference TRBV2 and TRBJ2-1, the complete variable domain is EPEVTQTPSHQVTQMGQEVILRCVPISNHLYFYWYRQILGQKVEFLVSFYNNEISEKSEIFDDQFSVERPDGSNFTLKIRSTKLEDSAMYFCASSRLAGSYNEQFFGPGTRLTVL.

The chain carries TRBV5-1 and TRBJ2-2; the match to TRBD2 covers 9 bases. With 4 bases clipped from V and 6 bases from J, the junction kept 10 bases outside the gene matches. The CDR3 loop spans 16 amino acids. The germline V gene has CDR1 SGHRS and CDR2 YFSETQ. The CDR3 is CASSPRLAVGPGELFF. DNA of the CDR3: TGCGCCAGCAGCCCTAGACTAGCGGTGGGGCCCGGGGAGCTGTTTTTT.

V gene TRBV19 combines with J gene TRBJ2-3; 9 nucleotides match TRBD2. The length of the CDR3 is 15 residues. Germline-derived CDR1 and CDR2 are LNHDA and SQIVND (reference sequence). V lost 0 bases and J lost 4; bases outside the gene matches: 2. The CDR3 is CASSIDSGSSDTQYF. In DNA form, the CDR3 reads TGTGCCAGTAGTATAGATAGCGGGAGCTCAGATACGCAGTATTTT.

The CDR3 loop reads CASSRGSDTQYF. DNA for the CDR3: TGTGCCAGCAGCCGAGGTTCAGATACGCAGTATTTT. This rearrangement joins TRBV6-2 or TRBV6-3 to TRBJ2-3; D is unclear. Per germline, CDR1 MNHEY and CDR2 SVGEGT. V lost 6 bases, J lost 4 bases, and 8 bases lay in between. CDR3 length: 12 amino acids.

The chain links TRBV2 to TRBJ1-4; 9 positions agree with TRBD1. Germline values: CDR1 SNHLY, CDR2 FYNNEI. CDR3 length equals 15 residues. Trimming removed 8 bases from V and 7 bases from J; junction bases left unmatched: 11. CDR3 coding DNA: TGTGCCAGCTCAAGGGGGACAGGGTATTCTGAAAAACTGTTTTTT. It is translated as CASSRGTGYSEKLFF.

The J gene is TRBJ1-1, the V gene TRBV29-1; no definite D call. Trimming shortened V by 7 bases and J by 3 bases, and 15 bases separated the two germline ends. Germline V gene lookup returns CDR1 SQVTM and CDR2 ANQGSEA. CDR3 length equals 13 residues. This CDR3 is CSGWLGQDTEAFF. The CDR3, as DNA: TGCAGCGGCTGGCTTGGGCAGGACACTGAAGCTTTCTTT.

The sample holds one count of this clone. The chain carries TRBV18 and TRBJ1-2; possibly TRBD1 for D (5 bases). With 4 bases removed from V and 6 bases from J, the gap between germline ends came to 21 bases. Germline V CDR1 and CDR2: KGHSH, LQKENI. The CDR3 contains 16 residues. The CDR3, as DNA: TGTGCCAGCTCACGGAGCGGGGGTGTTGAAGGTAATGGCTACACCTTC. Its protein is CASSRSGGVEGNGYTF.